This TCR beta chain is from a study of T cell repertoires in cytomegalovirus infection. Study-wide background: Selected CMV epitopes included recently identified HLA-C-restricted ones as well as well-studied HLA-B-restricted ones. Matching HLA type, along with CMV infection, was indicated by public TCR beta signatures.

TCRdb redid the calling of the reads with MiXCR, one entry per CDR3 protein. The sample contains nearly 700,000 distinct CDR3 sequences, about 30% of which appear only once. Study conclusions and caveats: The response measured ex vivo was dominated by TCR beta clonotypes (HLA-C-restricted and CMV-specific).

From germline, CDR1 is SGHVS and CDR2 FNYEAQ. The V end was cut by 4 bases, the J end by 4 bases, with 13 bases between. This CDR3 has 14 amino acids. There are a few counts of this clonotype. Antigen specificity is unknown. This TCR derives from a human donor in good health (CMV status not recorded). Some clones in this sample may be carry-over from other donors' samples. The sequences come from cultured PBMCs, collected from culture after CMV antigen stimulation. This chain links TRBV7-6 with TRBJ2-5; the D gene is possibly TRBD2 (7 bases). Written as DNA, the CDR3 is TGTGCCAGCAGCTGGGTGGGGGGGCGAGAGACCCAGTACTTC. Encoded protein: CASSWVGGRETQYF.